These 16 T cell receptor beta chains share one sample of origin, sequenced in a study of T cells in Graves' hyperthyroidism and ophthalmopathy. Amplification yielded TCR beta CDR3 regions, with RNA transcripts as the source. The study used the HTBI primer set for a first-round RT-PCR of the TCR CDR3. Each CDR3 protein is one row after TCRdb ran MiXCR on the multiplex PCR reads. The sample contains about 460,000 distinct CDR3 sequences, around a fifth of which appear only once. Sequenced material: blood. The receptors come from a woman aged 65 to 85 with Graves' ophthalmopathy.

The chain couples TRBV6-2 or TRBV6-3 to TRBJ2-6; D is unresolved. The V end was cut by 5 bases, the J end by 4 bases, with 6 bases between. The CDR3 length is 13 residues. The germline V gene encodes CDR1 MNHEY and CDR2 SVGEGT. For the CDR3, the DNA is TGTGCCAGCAGTGCGAGGGGGGCCAACGTCCTGACTTTC. Protein product: CASSARGANVLTF.

This clonotype has more than one count but fewer than ten. The V gene is TRBV30, the J gene TRBJ2-7, with 10 bases identical to TRBD2. CDR1 GTSNPN and CDR2 SVGIG come from the germline V gene (reference sequence). V lost 0 bases and J lost 7; bases outside the gene matches: 15. The CDR3 totals 17 residues. CDR3 DNA: TGTGCCTGGAGTGTACTATTGGGTCTAGCGGGAGCAGAAGAGCAGTACTTC. Its protein is CAWSVLLGLAGAEEQYF.

This clonotype was recorded a few times. The chain couples TRBV27 to TRBJ2-1, with a tentative D call TRBD2 (5 bases). Germline CDR1 MNHEY, CDR2 SMNVEV (reference sequence). Trimming removed 6 bases from V and 8 bases from J, with 20 bases in between. The CDR3 runs 15 residues. In DNA form, the CDR3 reads TGTGCCAGCAGCCCATTGGGGAGCCTTCGCGATGAGCAGTTCTTC. This encodes CASSPLGSLRDEQFF.

For this clonotype: This is likely a read error, given that the CDR3 carries no conserved phenylalanine or tryptophan at its end. This rearrangement joins TRBV3-1 to TRBJ2-7; TRBD1 is a possible D gene (5 bases). Germline CDR1 and CDR2: LGHDT and YNNKEL (reference sequence). This CDR3 is built from 15 residues. Trimming took off 4 bases at V and 0 bases at J, with 13 bases between the two ends. CDR3 sequence: CASSPRTKSSYEQYC. The CDR3 region has the DNA TGTGCCAGCAGCCCCCGGACAAAGAGCTCCTACGAGCAGTACTGC.

This clonotype was picked up many times. The rearrangement links TRBV2 to TRBJ1-1; D perhaps matches TRBD1 (5 bases). The CDR3 length is 13 residues. Per germline, CDR1 SNHLY and CDR2 FYNNEI. Trimming stripped 5 bases from V and 6 bases from J, with 13 bases between. The CDR3 sequence: CASSLGPLAEAFF. CDR3 nucleotide sequence: TGTGCCAGCAGTTTGGGACCGTTAGCTGAAGCTTTCTTT.

This clonotype has ten or more counts. The chain links TRBV12-3 or TRBV12-4 to TRBJ2-5, with 11 bases matching TRBD2. CDR3 length: 14 residues. J was trimmed by 4 bases and V by 6 bases; bases with no gene match: 4. CDR3 coding DNA: TGTGCCAGCAGACTAGCGGGAGTGTTAGAGACCCAGTACTTC. This codes for CASRLAGVLETQYF.

This clonotype was recorded at least ten times. J is TRBJ1-1 and V is TRBV6-1; a weak D match, TRBD1 (6 bases). The ends were cut back, 6 bases at V and 4 bases at J, with 12 bases in the middle. CDR1 is MNHNS and CDR2 is SASEGT in the germline V gene. This CDR3 is 13 amino acids long. DNA of the CDR3: TGTGCCAGCAGGAGGGACACTCTCACTGAAGCTTTCTTT. Residues: CASRRDTLTEAFF.

This clonotype has more than one count but fewer than ten. V is TRBV3-1 and J is TRBJ2-1; a possible D gene is TRBD2 (6 bases). Looked up from germline, CDR1 is LGHDT and CDR2 is YNNKEL (reference sequence). CDR3 size: 15 residues. V lost 0 bases to trimming and J lost 7 bases, with 13 bases between them. The CDR3 reads CASSQDIISGNEQFF. CDR3 in DNA: TGTGCCAGCAGCCAAGATATTATTAGCGGTAATGAGCAGTTCTTC.

This clonotype occurred a few times. The chain carries TRBV30 and TRBJ1-1; 9 bases map to TRBD1. With 3 bases clipped from V and 5 bases from J, the junction kept 13 bases outside the gene matches. The CDR3 extends over 16 amino acids. Germline V gene data show CDR1 as GTSNPN and CDR2 as SVGIG (reference sequence). In nucleotides, the CDR3 is TGTGCCTGGAGGGCCAGGTTGGGACAGGGAGGGACTGAAGCTTTCTTT. It specifies CAWRARLGQGGTEAFF.

The chain carries TRBV4-1 and TRBJ2-2, with unresolved D. This CDR3 spans 16 amino acids. Germline V CDR1 and CDR2: MGHRA, YSYEKL. Trimming shortened V by 1 base and J by 3 bases, and 12 bases separated the two germline ends. Here the CDR3 reads CASSQVYIGDTGELFF. Here the CDR3 DNA reads TGCGCCAGCAGCCAAGTCTACATCGGAGACACCGGGGAGCTGTTTTTT.

The chain uses TRBV30 and TRBJ1-2; the D gene is possibly TRBD1 (5 bases). The CDR3 is 12 amino acids. V was cut by 0 bases and J by 7 bases, with 9 bases left in between. Germline CDR1 reads GTSNPN; CDR2 reads SVGIG (reference sequence). CDR3 DNA: TGTGCCTGGAGTGTCGGGGGAATTGGCTACACCTTC. It encodes CAWSVGGIGYTF.

In regard to this clonotype: Mismatch with germline at one junction end may stem from a read error. This sequence joins TRBV25-1 and TRBJ2-1; 8 bases line up with TRBD2. Germline loops: CDR1 MGHDK, CDR2 SYGVNS. This CDR3 comprises 16 residues. The chain's CDR3 is CVSSPTPGLAYNEQFF. CDR3 nucleotide sequence: TGTGTCAGCAGCCCTACACCGGGACTAGCCTACAATGAGCAGTTCTTC.

In its sample, this clonotype was seen a few times. The rearrangement uses TRBV3-1 and TRBJ1-2; 11 bases are shared with TRBD1. The CDR3 has 17 residues. Germline V lookup: CDR1 LGHDT, CDR2 YNNKEL (reference sequence). After removal of 4 bases from V and 5 bases from J, the junction contained 12 bases not matched to a gene. In nucleotides, the CDR3 is TGTGCCAGCAGCCCACCGCTAACTGGACAGGGGGCGTATGGCTACACCTTC. Protein: CASSPPLTGQGAYGYTF.

This chain joins TRBV6-2 or TRBV6-3 and TRBJ1-2; the D is unclear. The CDR3 has 14 residues. V dropped 0 bases and J dropped 8 bases, with 13 bases sitting between them. Germline CDR1 is MNHEY and CDR2 is SVGEGT. The CDR3 DNA reads TGTGCCAGCAGTTACTCGTTGTCATTCTACGGCTACACCTTC. Amino acid sequence: CASSYSLSFYGYTF.

This clonotype was seen only a few times. V usage is TRBV3-1 and J usage is TRBJ2-7; D remains ambiguous. The V end lost 3 bases, the J end lost 4 bases, and 16 bases lay between the germline ends. There are 15 residues in the CDR3. Germline-derived CDR1 and CDR2 are LGHDT and YNNKEL (reference sequence). The CDR3 DNA reads TGTGCCAGCAGCCAGACGGATCTCTTGTCATACGAGCAGTACTTC. As protein: CASSQTDLLSYEQYF.

There are many counts of this clonotype. The V gene is TRBV7-2, the J gene TRBJ2-3; 8 nucleotides align to TRBD2. The CDR3 has 15 amino acids. V gave up 2 bases and J gave up 4 bases; unmatched junction bases: 5. Germline lookup yields CDR1 SGHTA and CDR2 FQGNSA. CDR3 DNA sequence: TGTGCCAGCAGCTTACCGGGACTAGTGGCAGATACGCAGTATTTT. As protein: CASSLPGLVADTQYF.